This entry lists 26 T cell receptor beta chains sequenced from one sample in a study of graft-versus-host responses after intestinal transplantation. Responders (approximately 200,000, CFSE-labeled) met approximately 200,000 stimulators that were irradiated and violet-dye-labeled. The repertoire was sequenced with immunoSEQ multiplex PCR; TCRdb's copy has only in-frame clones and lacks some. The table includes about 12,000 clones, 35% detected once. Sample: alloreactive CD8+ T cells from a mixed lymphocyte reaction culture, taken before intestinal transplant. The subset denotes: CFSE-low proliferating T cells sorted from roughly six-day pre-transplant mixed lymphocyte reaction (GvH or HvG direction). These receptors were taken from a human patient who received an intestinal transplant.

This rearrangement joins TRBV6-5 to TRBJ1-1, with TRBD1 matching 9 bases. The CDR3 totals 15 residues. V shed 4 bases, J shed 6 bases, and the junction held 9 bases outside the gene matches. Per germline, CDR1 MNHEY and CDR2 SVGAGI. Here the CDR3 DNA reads TGTGCCAGCAGTTCCCCGGGACAGGGAGGCGCTGAAGCTTTCTTT. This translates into CASSSPGQGGAEAFF.

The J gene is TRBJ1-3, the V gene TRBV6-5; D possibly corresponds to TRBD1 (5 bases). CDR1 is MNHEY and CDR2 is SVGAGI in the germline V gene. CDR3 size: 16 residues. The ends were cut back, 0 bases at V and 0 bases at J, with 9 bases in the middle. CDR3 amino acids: CASSYSMGGSGNTIYF. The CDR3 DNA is TGTGCCAGCAGTTACTCGATGGGGGGCTCTGGAAACACCATATATTTT.

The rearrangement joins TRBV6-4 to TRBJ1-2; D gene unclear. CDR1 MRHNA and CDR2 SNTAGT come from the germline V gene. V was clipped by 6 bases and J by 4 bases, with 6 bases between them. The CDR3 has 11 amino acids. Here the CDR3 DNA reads TGTGCCAGCAGCTGGATCTATGGCTACACCTTC. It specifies CASSWIYGYTF.

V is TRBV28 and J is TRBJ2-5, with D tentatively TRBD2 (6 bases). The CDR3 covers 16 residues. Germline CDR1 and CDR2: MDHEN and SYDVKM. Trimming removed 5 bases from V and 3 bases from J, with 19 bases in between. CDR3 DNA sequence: TGTGCCAGCAGTCCGCGGGGTAGTCGGGGGAAAGAGACCCAGTACTTC. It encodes CASSPRGSRGKETQYF.

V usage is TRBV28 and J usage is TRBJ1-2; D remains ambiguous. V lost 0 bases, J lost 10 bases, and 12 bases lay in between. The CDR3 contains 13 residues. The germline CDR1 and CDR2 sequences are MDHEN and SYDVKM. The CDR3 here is CASSLWGLRAYTF. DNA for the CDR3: TGTGCCAGCAGTTTATGGGGCCTTAGGGCCTACACCTTC.

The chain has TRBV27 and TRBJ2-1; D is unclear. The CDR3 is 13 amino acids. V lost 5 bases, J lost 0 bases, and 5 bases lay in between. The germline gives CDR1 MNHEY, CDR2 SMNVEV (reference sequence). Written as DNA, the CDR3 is TGTGCCAGCAGTGCAAACTCCTACAATGAGCAGTTCTTC. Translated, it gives CASSANSYNEQFF.

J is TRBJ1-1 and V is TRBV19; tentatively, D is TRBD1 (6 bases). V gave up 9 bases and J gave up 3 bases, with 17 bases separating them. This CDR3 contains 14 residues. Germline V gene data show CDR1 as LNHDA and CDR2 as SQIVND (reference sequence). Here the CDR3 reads CASSWGGPYTEAFF. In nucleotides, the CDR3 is TGTGCCAGCTCCTGGGGGGGGCCATACACTGAAGCTTTCTTT.

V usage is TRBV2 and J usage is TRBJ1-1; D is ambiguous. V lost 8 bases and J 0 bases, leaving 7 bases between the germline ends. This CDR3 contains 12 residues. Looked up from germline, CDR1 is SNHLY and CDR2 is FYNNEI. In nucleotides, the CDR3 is TGTGCCAGCGTCGAAGTGAACACTGAAGCTTTCTTT. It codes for CASVEVNTEAFF.

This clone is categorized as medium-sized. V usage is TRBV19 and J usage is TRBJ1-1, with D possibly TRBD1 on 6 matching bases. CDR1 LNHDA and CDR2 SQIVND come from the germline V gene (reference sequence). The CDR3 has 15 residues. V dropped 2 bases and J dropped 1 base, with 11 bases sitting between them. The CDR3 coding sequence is TGTGCCAGTAGTATATCAGGGGCGGGGAACACTGAAGCTTTCTTT. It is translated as CASSISGAGNTEAFF.

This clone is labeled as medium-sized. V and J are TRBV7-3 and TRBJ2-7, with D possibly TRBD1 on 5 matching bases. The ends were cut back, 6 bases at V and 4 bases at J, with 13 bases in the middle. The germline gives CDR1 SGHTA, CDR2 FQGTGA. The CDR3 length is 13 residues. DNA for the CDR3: TGTGCCAGCAGTCTTTCAGGGTCATACGAGCAGTACTTC. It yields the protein CASSLSGSYEQYF. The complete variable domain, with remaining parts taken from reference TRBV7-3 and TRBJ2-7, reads GAGVSQTPSNKVTEKGKYVELRCDPISGHTALYWYRQSLGQGPEFLIYFQGTGAADDSGLPNDRFFAVRPEGSVSTLKIQRTERGDSAVYLCASSLSGSYEQYFGPGTRLTVT.

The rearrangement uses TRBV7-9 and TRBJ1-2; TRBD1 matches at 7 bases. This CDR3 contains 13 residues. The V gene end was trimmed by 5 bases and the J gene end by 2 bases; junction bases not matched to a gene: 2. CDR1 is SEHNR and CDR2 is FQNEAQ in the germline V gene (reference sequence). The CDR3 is CASSPGQNYGYTF. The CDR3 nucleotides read TGTGCCAGCAGCCCGGGACAGAACTATGGCTACACCTTC.

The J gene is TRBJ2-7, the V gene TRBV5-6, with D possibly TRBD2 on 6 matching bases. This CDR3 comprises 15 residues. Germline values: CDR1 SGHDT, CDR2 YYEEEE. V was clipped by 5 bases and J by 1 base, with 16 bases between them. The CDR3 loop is CASRGFMDYSYEQYF. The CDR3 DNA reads TGTGCCAGCAGGGGGTTCATGGACTATTCCTACGAGCAGTACTTC.

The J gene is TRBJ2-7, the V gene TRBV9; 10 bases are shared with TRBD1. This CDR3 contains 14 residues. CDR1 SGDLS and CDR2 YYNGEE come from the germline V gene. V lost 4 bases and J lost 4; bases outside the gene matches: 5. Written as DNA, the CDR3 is TGTGCCAGCAGCACAACGGGACAGGGGTACGAGCAGTACTTC. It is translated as CASSTTGQGYEQYF.

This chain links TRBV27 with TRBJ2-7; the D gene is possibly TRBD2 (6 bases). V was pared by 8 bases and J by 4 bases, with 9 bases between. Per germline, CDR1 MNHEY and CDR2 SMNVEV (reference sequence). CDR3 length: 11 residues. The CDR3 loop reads CASGGVYEQYF. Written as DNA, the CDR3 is TGTGCCAGCGGAGGGGTGTACGAGCAGTACTTC.

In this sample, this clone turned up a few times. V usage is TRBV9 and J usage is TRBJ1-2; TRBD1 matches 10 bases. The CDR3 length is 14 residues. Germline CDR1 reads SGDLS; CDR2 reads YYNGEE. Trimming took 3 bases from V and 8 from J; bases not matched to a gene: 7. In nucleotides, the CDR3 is TGTGCCAGCAGCGCCCCGACAGGGGGCGAAGGCTACACCTTC. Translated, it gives CASSAPTGGEGYTF.

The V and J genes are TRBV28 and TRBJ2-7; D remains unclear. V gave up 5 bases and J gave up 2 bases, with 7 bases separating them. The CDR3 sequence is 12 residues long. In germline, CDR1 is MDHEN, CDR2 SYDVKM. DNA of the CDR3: TGTGCCAGCAGTCTGATCGCCTACGAGCAGTACTTC. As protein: CASSLIAYEQYF.

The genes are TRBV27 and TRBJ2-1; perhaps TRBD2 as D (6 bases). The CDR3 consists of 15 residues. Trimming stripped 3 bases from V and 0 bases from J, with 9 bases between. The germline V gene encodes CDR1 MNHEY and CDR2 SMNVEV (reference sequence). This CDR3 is CASSFRESSYNEQFF. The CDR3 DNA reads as TGTGCCAGCAGTTTCCGGGAGTCCTCCTACAATGAGCAGTTCTTC.

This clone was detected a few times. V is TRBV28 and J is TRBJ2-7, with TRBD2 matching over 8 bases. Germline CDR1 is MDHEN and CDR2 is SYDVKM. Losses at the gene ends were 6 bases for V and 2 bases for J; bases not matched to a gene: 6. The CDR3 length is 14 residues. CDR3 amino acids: CASRIIAGPYEQYF. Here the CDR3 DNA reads TGTGCCAGCAGGATAATAGCGGGACCCTACGAGCAGTACTTC.

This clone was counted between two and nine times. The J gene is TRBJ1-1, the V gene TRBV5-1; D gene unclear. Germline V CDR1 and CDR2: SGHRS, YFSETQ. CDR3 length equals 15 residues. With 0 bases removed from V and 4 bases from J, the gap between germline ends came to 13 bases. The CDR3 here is CASSLGQLISTEAFF. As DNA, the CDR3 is TGCGCCAGCAGCTTGGGCCAGTTGATAAGCACTGAAGCTTTCTTT.

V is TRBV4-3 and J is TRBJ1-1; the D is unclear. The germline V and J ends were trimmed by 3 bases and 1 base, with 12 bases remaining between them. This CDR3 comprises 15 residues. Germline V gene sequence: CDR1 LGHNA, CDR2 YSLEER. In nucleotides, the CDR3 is TGCGCCAGCAGCCAGGGTTCCTTGGGGAACACTGAAGCTTTCTTT. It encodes CASSQGSLGNTEAFF.

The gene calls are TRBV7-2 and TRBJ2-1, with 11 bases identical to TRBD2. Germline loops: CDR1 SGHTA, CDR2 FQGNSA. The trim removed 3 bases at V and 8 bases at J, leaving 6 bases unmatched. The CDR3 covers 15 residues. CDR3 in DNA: TGTGCCAGCAGCTTCTCCGGGACTAGCGGCGATGAGCAGTTCTTC. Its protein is CASSFSGTSGDEQFF.

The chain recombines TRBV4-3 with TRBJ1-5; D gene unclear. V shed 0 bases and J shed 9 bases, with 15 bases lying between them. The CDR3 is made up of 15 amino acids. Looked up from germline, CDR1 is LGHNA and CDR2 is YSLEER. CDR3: CASSQDQLQSGPQHF. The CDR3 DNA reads TGCGCCAGCAGCCAAGATCAATTACAGTCTGGGCCCCAGCATTTT.

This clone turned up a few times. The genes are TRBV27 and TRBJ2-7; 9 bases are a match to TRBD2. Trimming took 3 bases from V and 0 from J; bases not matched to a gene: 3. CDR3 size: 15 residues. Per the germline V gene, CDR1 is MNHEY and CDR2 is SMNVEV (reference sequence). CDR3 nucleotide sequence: TGTGCCAGCAGTTTCGGTAGCGGGGGCTCCTACGAGCAGTACTTC. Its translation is CASSFGSGGSYEQYF.

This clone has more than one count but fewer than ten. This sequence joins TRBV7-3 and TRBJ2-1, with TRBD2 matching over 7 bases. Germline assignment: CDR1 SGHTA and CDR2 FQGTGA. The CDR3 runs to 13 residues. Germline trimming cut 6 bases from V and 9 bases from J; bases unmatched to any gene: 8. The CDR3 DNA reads TGTGCCAGCAGGGGGCTAGCGGAGGGTGAGCAGTTCTTC. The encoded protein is CASRGLAEGEQFF.

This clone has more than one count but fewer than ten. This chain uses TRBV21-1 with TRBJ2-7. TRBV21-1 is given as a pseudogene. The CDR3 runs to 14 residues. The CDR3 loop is CASIPWGLNYEQYF. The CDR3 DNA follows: TGTGCCAGCATCCCCTGGGGGTTAAACTACGAGCAGTACTTC.

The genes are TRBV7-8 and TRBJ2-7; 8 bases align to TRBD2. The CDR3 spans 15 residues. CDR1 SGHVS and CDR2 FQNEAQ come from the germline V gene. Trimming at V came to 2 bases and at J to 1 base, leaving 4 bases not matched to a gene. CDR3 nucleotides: TGTGCCAGCAGCTTAACAGCGGGAGTTTCCTACGAGCAGTACTTC. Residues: CASSLTAGVSYEQYF.